A selection of T cell receptor beta chains follows, all from one sample in a study of regulatory and conventional T cells in RAG deficiency. The table came from immunoSEQ multiplex PCR; TCRdb's copy has only in-frame clones and leaves some out. The top ten clones hold 0.51% of a sample with approximately 48,000 clones, 80% to 90% of them seen once. In addition, the sample was reused for a study of regulatory T cells.

The sequencing sample was made of CD4+ effector T cells sorted from blood. These receptors were obtained from a human donor in good health. Each CDR3 is given with its conserved first and last residue. The D gene is left open where the match is weak. Only some rows state a clone size, as once, few, many or a class for expanded clones.

CDR3 protein: CASSSGTSTRYNEQFF
CDR3 DNA: TGCGCCAGCAGCTCCGGGACTAGCACTCGCTACAATGAGCAGTTCTTC
V gene: TRBV5-1
J gene: TRBJ2-1
D gene: TRBD2
clone size: once

CDR3 protein: CASSHGQGSVYEQYF
CDR3 DNA: TGTGCCAGCAGCCACGGACAGGGTAGTGTCTACGAGCAGTACTTC
V gene: TRBV7-2
J gene: TRBJ2-7
D gene: TRBD1
clone size: NA

CDR3 protein: CASWAGGYSPLHF
CDR3 DNA: TGTGCCAGCTGGGCAGGAGGCTATTCACCCCTCCACTTT
V gene: TRBV11-3
J gene: TRBJ1-6
D gene: NA
clone size: NA

CDR3 protein: CAITSQGVREKLFF
CDR3 DNA: TGTGCCATCACCTCACAGGGGGTTCGAGAAAAACTGTTTTTT
V gene: TRBV28
J gene: TRBJ1-4
D gene: TRBD1
clone size: NA

CDR3 protein: CASSRESGANVLTF
CDR3 DNA: TGTGCCAGCAGCCGGGAGTCTGGGGCCAACGTCCTGACTTTC
V gene: TRBV7-3
J gene: TRBJ2-6
D gene: NA
clone size: NA

CDR3 protein: CASGIRQGWNTEAFF
CDR3 DNA: TGTGCCAGCGGAATACGACAGGGATGGAACACTGAAGCTTTCTTT
V gene: TRBV7-9
J gene: TRBJ1-1
D gene: TRBD1
clone size: NA

CDR3 protein: CASSPPGSPYNEQFF
CDR3 DNA: TGTGCCAGCTCACCACCCGGGAGCCCCTACAATGAGCAGTTCTTC
V gene: TRBV18
J gene: TRBJ2-1
D gene: NA
clone size: NA

CDR3 protein: CASSSRDSYNEQFF
CDR3 DNA: TGTGCCAGCAGCAGTCGGGACAGTTACAATGAGCAGTTCTTC
V gene: TRBV9
J gene: TRBJ2-1
D gene: TRBD1
clone size: NA

CDR3 protein: CASSEETGTYTGELFF
CDR3 DNA: TGCGCCAGCAGTGAGGAGACAGGGACATACACCGGGGAGCTGTTTTTT
V gene: TRBV10-1
J gene: TRBJ2-2
D gene: TRBD1
clone size: NA

CDR3 protein: CASSRKGVHGENTIYF
CDR3 DNA: TGTGCCAGTAGTAGAAAAGGGGTCCACGGGGAAAACACCATATATTTT
V gene: TRBV19
J gene: TRBJ1-3
D gene: NA
clone size: NA

CDR3 protein: CASSPGTGTDTQYF
CDR3 DNA: TGTGCCAGCAGTCCCGGGACGGGAACAGATACGCAGTATTTT
V gene: TRBV28
J gene: TRBJ2-3
D gene: NA
clone size: NA

CDR3 protein: CATSRVGWSTDTQYF
CDR3 DNA: TGTGCCACCAGCAGAGTGGGGTGGAGCACAGATACGCAGTATTTT
V gene: TRBV15
J gene: TRBJ2-3
D gene: NA
clone size: NA

CDR3 protein: CASRRQGQGDTQYF
CDR3 DNA: TGTGCCAGCAGGAGACAGGGGCAGGGAGATACGCAGTATTTT
V gene: TRBV6-5
J gene: TRBJ2-3
D gene: TRBD1
clone size: NA

CDR3 protein: CAWSPPGQEAVGGYTF
CDR3 DNA: TGTGCCTGGAGTCCCCCGGGACAGGAGGCCGTGGGTGGCTACACCTTC
V gene: TRBV30
J gene: TRBJ1-2
D gene: TRBD1
clone size: NA

CDR3 protein: CASSKKGGDTDTQYF
CDR3 DNA: TGTGCCAGCAGCAAAAAGGGGGGGGACACAGATACGCAGTATTTT
V gene: TRBV21-1
J gene: TRBJ2-3
D gene: NA
clone size: NA

CDR3 protein: CASSQGLAGGPGQSYNEQFF
CDR3 DNA: TGCGCCAGCAGCCAAGGACTAGCGGGAGGGCCAGGTCAGTCCTACAATGAGCAGTTCTTC
V gene: TRBV4-1
J gene: TRBJ2-1
D gene: TRBD2
clone size: NA

CDR3 protein: CASSLGQTFYGYTF
CDR3 DNA: TGTGCCAGCAGTTTAGGACAGACCTTCTATGGCTACACCTTC
V gene: TRBV28
J gene: TRBJ1-2
D gene: NA
clone size: NA

CDR3 protein: CASAAEILISNQPQHF
CDR3 DNA: TGTGCCAGCGCTGCTGAAATTCTTATTAGCAATCAGCCCCAGCATTTT
V gene: TRBV2
J gene: TRBJ1-5
D gene: NA
clone size: once

CDR3 protein: CASSPGQSNSPLHF
CDR3 DNA: TGTGCCAGCTCACCAGGACAGTCCAATTCACCCCTCCACTTT
V gene: TRBV18
J gene: TRBJ1-6
D gene: NA
clone size: NA

CDR3 protein: CASSLGGDQETQYF
CDR3 DNA: TGTGCCAGCAGTTTAGGGGGGGATCAAGAGACCCAGTACTTC
V gene: TRBV28
J gene: TRBJ2-5
D gene: TRBD2
clone size: NA

CDR3 protein: CASSDNKRRGNTGELFF
CDR3 DNA: TGTGCCAGCAGCGACAACAAGCGGCGGGGAAACACCGGGGAGCTGTTTTTT
V gene: TRBV9
J gene: TRBJ2-2
D gene: NA
clone size: NA

CDR3 protein: CASSQERERYEQYF
CDR3 DNA: TGTGCCAGCAGCCAAGAGAGGGAACGCTACGAGCAATACTTC
V gene: TRBV6-5
J gene: TRBJ2-5
D gene: NA
clone size: NA

CDR3 protein: CASSSGTSGTYEQYF
CDR3 DNA: TGCGCCAGCAGCTCGGGGACTAGCGGGACATACGAGCAGTACTTC
V gene: TRBV5-1
J gene: TRBJ2-7
D gene: TRBD2
clone size: NA

CDR3 protein: CASSIVSGGFTFF
CDR3 DNA: TGTGCCAGCAGCATTGTTTCCGGGGGGTTTACTTTCTTT
V gene: TRBV6-4
J gene: TRBJ1-1
D gene: NA
clone size: NA

CDR3 protein: CASSERHHLSNQPQHF
CDR3 DNA: TGTGCCAGCAGTGAAAGGCACCACCTTAGCAATCAGCCCCAGCATTTT
V gene: TRBV6-1
J gene: TRBJ1-5
D gene: NA
clone size: NA

CDR3 protein: CASSPRDTNHSPLHF
CDR3 DNA: TGTGCCAGCAGCCCTCGGGACACGAACCATTCACCCCTCCACTTT
V gene: TRBV5-6
J gene: TRBJ1-6
D gene: NA
clone size: once

CDR3 protein: CASSQDYSGGFTSTDTQYF
CDR3 DNA: TGTGCCAGCAGCCAAGATTACAGCGGGGGGTTCACTAGCACAGATACGCAGTATTTT
V gene: TRBV14
J gene: TRBJ2-3
D gene: TRBD2
clone size: NA

CDR3 protein: CASSLRRGIDRGRNF
CDR3 DNA: TGTGCCAGCAGCTTACGAAGGGGGATCGACAGGGGTAGGAACTTC
V gene: TRBV7-8
J gene: TRBJ2-7
D gene: TRBD1
clone size: NA

CDR3 protein: CSVDTSLGEQYF
CDR3 DNA: TGCAGCGTTGATACTAGCTTAGGGGAGCAGTACTTC
V gene: TRBV29-1
J gene: TRBJ2-7
D gene: NA
clone size: NA

CDR3 protein: CASTRDRNNYGYTF
CDR3 DNA: TGTGCCAGCACCCGGGACAGGAATAACTATGGCTACACCTTC
V gene: TRBV6-1
J gene: TRBJ1-2
D gene: TRBD1
clone size: NA

CDR3 protein: CASSLSGEKLFF
CDR3 DNA: TGTGCCAGCAGCTTAAGCGGAGAAAAACTGTTTTTT
V gene: TRBV7-8
J gene: TRBJ1-4
D gene: NA
clone size: NA

CDR3 protein: CASSPRRNSPLHF
CDR3 DNA: TGTGCCAGCTCACCGCGGAGGAATTCACCCCTCCACTTT
V gene: TRBV18
J gene: TRBJ1-6
D gene: NA
clone size: NA

CDR3 protein: CASSVGSRSYEQYF
CDR3 DNA: TGTGCCAGCAGTGTTGGCAGCCGCTCCTACGAGCAGTACTTC
V gene: TRBV6-1
J gene: TRBJ2-7
D gene: NA
clone size: NA

CDR3 protein: CASSHQGIEYGELFF
CDR3 DNA: TGTGCCAGCAGTCATCAGGGGATTGAGTACGGGGAGCTGTTTTTT
V gene: TRBV7-9
J gene: TRBJ2-2
D gene: NA
clone size: NA

CDR3 protein: CATSREDTKETQYF
CDR3 DNA: TGTGCCACCAGCAGAGAGGACACGAAAGAGACCCAGTACTTC
V gene: TRBV15
J gene: TRBJ2-5
D gene: NA
clone size: NA

CDR3 protein: CAWGGQGYTEAFF
CDR3 DNA: TGTGCCTGGGGGGGACAGGGGTACACTGAAGCTTTCTTT
V gene: TRBV30
J gene: TRBJ1-1
D gene: TRBD1
clone size: NA

CDR3 protein: CASSLGNEQFF
CDR3 DNA: TGTGCCAGCAGCTTGGGCAATGAGCAGTTCTTC
V gene: TRBV7-9
J gene: TRBJ2-1
D gene: NA
clone size: NA

CDR3 protein: CASTHFGGVGTEAFF
CDR3 DNA: TGTGCCAGCACCCACTTCGGAGGGGTGGGGACTGAAGCTTTCTTT
V gene: TRBV7-9
J gene: TRBJ1-1
D gene: NA
clone size: NA

CDR3 protein: CASNLHSGKGIQYF
CDR3 DNA: TGTGCCAGTAATCTCCATAGCGGGAAAGGCATTCAGTACTTC
V gene: TRBV19
J gene: TRBJ2-4
D gene: TRBD2
clone size: NA

CDR3 protein: CATSRVKSLEVNTQYF
CDR3 DNA: TGTGCCACCAGCAGAGTTAAGTCACTAGAGGTGAATACGCAGTATTTT
V gene: TRBV15
J gene: TRBJ2-3
D gene: NA
clone size: NA

CDR3 protein: CSAWVITEAFF
CDR3 DNA: TGCAGTGCTTGGGTTATCACTGAAGCTTTCTTT
V gene: TRBV20-1
J gene: TRBJ1-1
D gene: NA
clone size: NA

CDR3 protein: CAITLTPTLGDTQYF
CDR3 DNA: TGTGCCATCACCCTGACTCCCACCCTCGGAGATACGCAGTATTTT
V gene: TRBV10-3
J gene: TRBJ2-3
D gene: NA
clone size: NA

CDR3 protein: CASSYGGRDREKLFF
CDR3 DNA: TGTGCCAGCAGTTACGGGGGCCGGGACAGGGAAAAACTGTTTTTT
V gene: TRBV6-5
J gene: TRBJ1-4
D gene: TRBD1
clone size: NA

CDR3 protein: CASSLGRGADTQYF
CDR3 DNA: TGTGCCAGCAGCTTAGGAAGGGGGGCAGATACGCAGTATTTT
V gene: TRBV7-9
J gene: TRBJ2-3
D gene: NA
clone size: NA

CDR3 protein: CASSGEHRTGNTIYF
CDR3 DNA: TGTGCCAGCAGCGGCGAACATCGAACTGGAAACACCATATATTTT
V gene: TRBV9
J gene: TRBJ1-3
D gene: NA
clone size: NA

CDR3 protein: CASSPDRTTEAFF
CDR3 DNA: TGTGCCAGCTCACCGGACAGGACGACTGAAGCTTTCTTT
V gene: TRBV18
J gene: TRBJ1-1
D gene: TRBD1
clone size: once

CDR3 protein: CASSLSPTSTDTQYF
CDR3 DNA: TGTGCCAGCAGCTTGTCTCCAACTAGCACAGATACGCAGTATTTT
V gene: TRBV5-5
J gene: TRBJ2-3
D gene: NA
clone size: NA

CDR3 protein: CAWSRTGNNSPLHF
CDR3 DNA: TGTGCCTGGAGCAGGACAGGGAATAATTCACCCCTCCACTTT
V gene: TRBV30
J gene: TRBJ1-6
D gene: TRBD1
clone size: NA

CDR3 protein: CASSSGQGGGYTF
CDR3 DNA: TGTGCCAGCAGCTCGGGACAGGGAGGCGGCTACACCTTC
V gene: TRBV7-9
J gene: TRBJ1-2
D gene: TRBD1
clone size: NA

CDR3 protein: CASSQDRESRGSRGGNTIYF
CDR3 DNA: TGCGCCAGCAGCCAAGATCGGGAATCACGAGGCTCCCGGGGAGGAAACACCATATATTTT
V gene: TRBV4-1
J gene: TRBJ1-3
D gene: NA
clone size: NA

CDR3 protein: CASSEQGNQPQHF
CDR3 DNA: TGTGCCAGCAGCGAACAGGGGAATCAGCCCCAGCATTTT
V gene: TRBV6-6
J gene: TRBJ1-5
D gene: TRBD1
clone size: NA